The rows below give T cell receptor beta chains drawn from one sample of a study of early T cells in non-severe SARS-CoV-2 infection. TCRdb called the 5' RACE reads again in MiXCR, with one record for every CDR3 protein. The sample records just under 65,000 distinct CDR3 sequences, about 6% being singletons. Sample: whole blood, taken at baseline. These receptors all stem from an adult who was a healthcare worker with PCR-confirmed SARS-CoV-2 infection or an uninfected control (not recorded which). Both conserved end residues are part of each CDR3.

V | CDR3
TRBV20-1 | CSAEGQSYEQYF
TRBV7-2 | CASSLGDREETEAFF
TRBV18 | CASSPARSRSNTEAFF
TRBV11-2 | CASSRDRGIDTQYF
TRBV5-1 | CASSLNRVTEQFF
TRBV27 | CASSFRASTHGYTF
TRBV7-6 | CASSNSGTAGNTIYF
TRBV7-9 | CASSRIRTADYEQYF
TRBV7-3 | CASSLTEEGEQFF
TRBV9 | CASSPMGGQYGYTF
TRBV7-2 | CASSPQAGGPRSEQFF
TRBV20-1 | CSARSPNSYEQYF
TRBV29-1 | CSVKGGFNEQFF
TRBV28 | CASSLNGGRGYTF
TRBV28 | CASGGLLNQPQHF
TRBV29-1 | CSERRGADGYTF
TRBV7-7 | CASSSFRWRTSYNEQFF
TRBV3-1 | CASSRVTGKNSPLHF